This T cell receptor (beta chain) was retrieved from a study of T cell responses to AZD1222 COVID-19 vaccine. Study-wide points: In a largely white British group with more females than males, clonal diversity was possibly underestimated. Just a handful of AZD1222 recipients were seropositive at baseline. Unmutated regions of variants are reportedly targeted by nearly half of spike-specific TCRs.

Pooling was applied to second doses at about 4 or about 12 weeks. Assay used: immunoSEQ multiplex PCR; TCRdb lists only in-frame clones, some missing. Of 150,000 to 200,000 clones in the sample, approximately 91% are singletons; the top ten hold 3% to 3.5%. A note on this clone: No antigen is known for it.

The material was peripheral blood, obtained 28 days after the second AZD1222 dose. This sequence was found in an adult who received the AZD1222 COVID-19 vaccine.

CDR3 DNA sequence: TGTGCCAGCAGCGTAGAAGGGGGCGTAGCGGGAGTCCCCTACGAGCAGTACTTC. This encodes CASSVEGGVAGVPYEQYF. The chain couples TRBV9 to TRBJ2-7; 9 bases agree with TRBD2. V was clipped by 0 bases and J by 2 bases; unmatched bases: 12. The CDR3 is 18 residues long. Germline CDR1 reads SGDLS; CDR2 reads YYNGEE. Full variable domain (rest looked up from reference TRBV9 and TRBJ2-7): DSGVTQTPKHLITATGQRVTLRCSPRSGDLSVYWYQQSLDQGLQFLIQYYNGEERAKGNILERFSAQQFPDLHSELNLSSLELGDSALYFCASSVEGGVAGVPYEQYFGPGTRLTVT.